The 5 T cell receptor beta chains below come from one sample, sequenced in a study of molecular identifiers for immune sequencing clone quantification. TCRdb re-called the PCR reads through MiXCR, storing one row per CDR3 protein. The sample yields hundreds of thousands of distinct CDR3 sequences, roughly 23% seen once. Sequenced input: naive CD8+ T cells from blood, with Jurkat cell RNA spiked in. Subset denoted: FACS-sorted CD8+CD4-CCR7+CD45RA+ naive T cells. The receptor source for this set is a human donor in good health. Some libraries in this study had Jurkat cell RNA spiked in.

The gene calls are TRBV7-9 and TRBJ2-1, with TRBD2 matching over 13 bases. The V segment lost 4 bases and the J segment 11 bases; nucleotides outside the gene matches: 11. Germline V lookup: CDR1 SEHNR, CDR2 FQNEAQ (reference sequence). This CDR3 is 16 amino acids long. In nucleotides, the CDR3 is TGTGCCAGCAGCTCTAGCTCAGGACTAGCGGGAGTTAAGCAGTTCTTC. Translating it yields CASSSSSGLAGVKQFF.

The table lists this clonotype with many counts. The chain's CDR3 is CASSFQLTGELFF. The DNA of the CDR3 is TGTGCCAGCAGCTTTCAGCTCACCGGGGAGCTGTTTTTT. The genes are TRBV7-9 and TRBJ2-2; D unresolved. Germline assignment: CDR1 SEHNR and CDR2 FQNEAQ (reference sequence). V was cut by 3 bases and J by 4 bases, with 6 bases left in between. The CDR3 extends over 13 amino acids.

This clonotype has ten or more counts. The V gene is TRBV3-1, the J gene TRBJ1-1; D unresolved. Germline-derived CDR1 and CDR2 are LGHDT and YNNKEL (reference sequence). The CDR3 totals 15 residues. V was cut by 0 bases and J by 2 bases, with 10 bases left in between. The CDR3 DNA follows: TGTGCCAGCAGCCAAGAACGTCCGGCTAACACTGAAGCTTTCTTT. It codes for CASSQERPANTEAFF.

Concerning this clonotype: One end of the junction fails to match germline, which may point to a read error. V is TRBV12-3 or TRBV12-4 and J is TRBJ2-2, with D tentatively TRBD2 (6 bases). The CDR3 is made up of 15 amino acids. In DNA, the CDR3 is TGTGCCAGCATTCCGGGACTTTATAACACCAGGGAGCTGTTTTTT. It codes for CASIPGLYNTRELFF.

This clonotype showed up many times. The CDR3 reads CASSWGPGQETQYF. CDR3 DNA: TGTGCCAGCAGCTGGGGGCCGGGCCAAGAGACCCAGTACTTC. This chain links TRBV5-4 with TRBJ2-5; a weak D match, TRBD1 (6 bases). V lost 3 bases and J lost 1, with 10 bases in between. This CDR3 comprises 14 residues. Germline CDR1 reads SGHNT; CDR2 reads YYREEE (reference sequence).